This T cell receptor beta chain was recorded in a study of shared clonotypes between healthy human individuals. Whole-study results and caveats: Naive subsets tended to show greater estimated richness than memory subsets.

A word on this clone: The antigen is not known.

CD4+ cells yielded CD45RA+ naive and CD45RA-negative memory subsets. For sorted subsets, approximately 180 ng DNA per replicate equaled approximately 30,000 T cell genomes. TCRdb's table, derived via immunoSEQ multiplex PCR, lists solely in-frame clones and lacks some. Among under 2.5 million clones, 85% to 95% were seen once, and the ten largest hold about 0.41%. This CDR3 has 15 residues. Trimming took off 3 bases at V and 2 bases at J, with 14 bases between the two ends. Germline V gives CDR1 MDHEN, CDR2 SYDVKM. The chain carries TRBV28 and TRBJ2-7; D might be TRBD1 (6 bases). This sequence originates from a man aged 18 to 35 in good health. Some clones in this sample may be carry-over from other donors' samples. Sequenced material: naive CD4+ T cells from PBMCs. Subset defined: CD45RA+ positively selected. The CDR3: CASSFFGRGTYEQYF. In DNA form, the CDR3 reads TGTGCCAGCAGTTTCTTTGGCAGGGGAACCTACGAGCAGTACTTC.